This T cell receptor (beta chain) was sequenced for a study of cytomegalovirus exposure and HLA in healthy donors. This PCR relied on a set of 60 Vbeta primers and 13 Jbeta primers. Libraries were prepared by immunoSEQ multiplex PCR; TCRdb keeps only in-frame clonotypes and omits some of them. Of more than 85,000 clones in the sample, approximately 80% were seen once. Germline V lookup: CDR1 SNHLY, CDR2 FYNNEI. The CDR3 runs 16 residues. V gave up 2 bases and J gave up 0 bases, with 10 bases separating them. Donors were nominally healthy when sampled, though unrecorded immune exposures were likely. Study conclusions and caveats: It emerged from a later analysis that several of the most significant clusters appeared to be linked to common viral pathogens. Overall, 164 TCR beta chains were annotated as cytomegalovirus-associated.

Of note for this clone: What it recognizes is unknown.

The sequence came from a young man in good health and CMV-seropositive. The J gene is TRBJ2-2, the V gene TRBV2; D perhaps matches TRBD2 (6 bases). Sequenced: PBMCs. CDR3 loop: CASSELGGTNTGELFF. As DNA, the CDR3 is TGTGCCAGCAGTGAACTGGGGGGTACGAACACCGGGGAGCTGTTTTTT.